One sample yielded the 21 T cell receptor beta chains listed below, sequenced in a study of T-cell memory formation after mild COVID-19. TCRdb called the 5' RACE reads again in MiXCR, with one record for every CDR3 protein. In the table there are under 250,000 distinct CDR3 sequences, 15% of which are singletons. Sequencing was carried out using PBMCs or a T cell subset sorted from them (not recorded which). These receptors all come from an adult woman who had mild COVID-19 (a few samples of this study predate the infection). Cell type and time point are not known.

This clonotype appeared a few times. The chain links TRBV5-6 to TRBJ2-3; 8 bases map to TRBD2. After removal of 1 base from V and 3 bases from J, the junction contained 7 bases not matched to a gene. The germline V gene has CDR1 SGHDT and CDR2 YYEEEE. The CDR3 totals 16 residues. CDR3 sequence: CASSLTRGAGTDTQYF. The DNA for the CDR3 is TGTGCCAGCAGCTTGACGCGGGGGGCTGGGACAGATACGCAGTATTTT.

This clonotype has more than one count but fewer than ten. V usage is TRBV19 and J usage is TRBJ1-2; no clear D. Germline V lookup: CDR1 LNHDA, CDR2 SQIVND (reference sequence). Trimming left V 6 bases short and J 0 bases short, with 8 bases between. The CDR3 runs 13 residues. CDR3 in DNA: TGTGCCAGTAGGGGCAGCTCTAACTATGGCTACACCTTC. This translates into CASRGSSNYGYTF. Full variable domain (remainder filled in from reference TRBV19 and TRBJ1-2): DGGITQSPKYLFRKEGQNVTLSCEQNLNHDAMYWYRQDPGQGLRLIYYSQIVNDFQKGDIAEGYSVSREKKESFPLTVTSAQKNPTAFYLCASRGSSNYGYTFGSGTRLTVV.

This clonotype was picked up a small number of times. This rearrangement joins TRBV9 to TRBJ1-1; D might be TRBD1 (6 bases). The V and J ends lost 0 bases and 1 base respectively, with 10 bases between them. Germline CDR1 is SGDLS and CDR2 is YYNGEE. The CDR3 contains 15 residues. DNA for the CDR3: TGTGCCAGCAGCGTAGGAGGGACACCGAACACTGAAGCTTTCTTT. Protein: CASSVGGTPNTEAFF. Supplemented by reference TRBV9 and TRBJ1-1, the full variable domain reads DSGVTQTPKHLITATGQRVTLRCSPRSGDLSVYWYQQSLDQGLQFLIQYYNGEERAKGNILERFSAQQFPDLHSELNLSSLELGDSALYFCASSVGGTPNTEAFFGQGTRLTVV.

This rearrangement joins TRBV6-5 to TRBJ1-2, with a possible D match to TRBD1 (5 bases). The V and J ends lost 6 bases and 9 bases respectively, with 14 bases between them. Germline CDR1 is MNHEY and CDR2 is SVGAGI. This CDR3 spans 12 amino acids. The CDR3 loop is CASRSAQGRYTF. The CDR3 nucleotides are TGTGCCAGCAGATCAGCTCAGGGTCGCTACACCTTC.

This clonotype appeared a few times. The rearrangement uses TRBV6-1 and TRBJ2-1; TRBD1 aligns across 9 bases. Per the germline V gene, CDR1 is MNHNS and CDR2 is SASEGT. J lost 13 bases, V lost 7 bases, and 8 bases had no gene match. The CDR3 has 12 amino acids. In DNA form, the CDR3 reads TGTGCCAGCATTAGAACGGACAGGGGTCAGTTCTTC. Its translation is CASIRTDRGQFF.

This rearrangement joins TRBV7-2 to TRBJ2-1, with D perhaps being TRBD1 or TRBD2 (6 bases each). Germline lookup yields CDR1 SGHTA and CDR2 FQGNSA. CDR3 length: 17 residues. V was pared by 2 bases and J by 8 bases, with 22 bases between. In DNA, the CDR3 is TGTGCCAGCAGCTTACGCAGGGGAGGCACACCGACAGATGAGCAGTTCTTC. Translating gives CASSLRRGGTPTDEQFF.

In this sample, this clonotype turned up a few times. The V call is TRBV7-2, the J call TRBJ2-2; TRBD1 matches 8 bases. V shed 6 bases and J 4 bases; nucleotides not matched to a gene: 10. CDR3 length: 16 residues. The germline V gene encodes CDR1 SGHTA and CDR2 FQGNSA. The CDR3 coding sequence is TGTGCCAGCAGGTTCCGATCTACAGGGGGCACCGGGGAGCTGTTTTTT. Residues: CASRFRSTGGTGELFF.

The CDR3 here is CASSQNRDGYTF. As DNA, the CDR3 is TGCGCCAGCAGCCAAAACAGGGACGGCTACACCTTC. V is TRBV5-1 and J is TRBJ1-2; D is possibly TRBD1 (6 bases). The V end was cut by 4 bases, the J end by 8 bases, with 12 bases between. Germline V lookup: CDR1 SGHRS, CDR2 YFSETQ. CDR3 length equals 12 residues.

V is TRBV29-1 and J is TRBJ1-2; D call uncertain. V dropped 1 base and J dropped 2 bases, with 11 bases sitting between them. There are 14 residues in the CDR3. The V gene's germline CDR1 is SQVTM and CDR2 ANQGSEA. The CDR3 DNA reads TGCAGCGTTGAAGGAGGCAGGAGAAACTATGGCTACACCTTC. Protein: CSVEGGRRNYGYTF.

J is TRBJ2-3 and V is TRBV3-1; D could derive from TRBD1 or TRBD2 (5 bases each). Trimming cost V 1 base and J 4 bases, with 15 bases left between them. Germline V gene data show CDR1 as LGHDT and CDR2 as YNNKEL (reference sequence). The CDR3 extends over 16 amino acids. The CDR3, as DNA: TGTGCCAGCAGCCAAGTTGGGACCTTAGCTGCAGATACGCAGTATTTT. Translating gives CASSQVGTLAADTQYF.

This clonotype has ten or more counts. The CDR3 sequence: CASSQDRGGELNTGELFF. The CDR3 region has the DNA TGCGCCAGCAGCCAAGATAGGGGCGGAGAGCTGAACACCGGGGAGCTGTTTTTT. V and J are TRBV4-3 and TRBJ2-2, with a tentative D call TRBD1 (5 bases). The V end was cut by 0 bases, the J end by 1 base, with 15 bases between. The CDR3 loop spans 18 amino acids. Germline-derived CDR1 and CDR2 are LGHNA and YSLEER.

The sample holds a few counts of this clonotype. The J gene is TRBJ2-3, the V gene TRBV6-2 or TRBV6-3; 12 bases agree with TRBD2. The germline V gene encodes CDR1 MNHEY and CDR2 SVGEGT. The CDR3 length is 17 residues. J was trimmed by 4 bases and V by 0 bases; bases with no gene match: 5. The chain's CDR3 is CASSYSSSGRGADTQYF. CDR3 DNA: TGTGCCAGCAGTTACTCATCTAGCGGGAGGGGAGCAGATACGCAGTATTTT.

This clonotype was picked up a small number of times. The chain is built from TRBV5-1 and TRBJ1-2, with 9 bases lining up with TRBD1. With V trimmed by 4 bases and J by 8 bases, 6 bases remained unmatched. This CDR3 is built from 13 residues. The germline gives CDR1 SGHRS, CDR2 YFSETQ. CDR3 coding DNA: TGCGCCAGCAGCATACAGGGGGCGCAAGGCTACACCTTC. Protein sequence: CASSIQGAQGYTF.

The rearrangement joins TRBV11-2 to TRBJ1-4, with 7 bases fitting TRBD1. CDR3 length: 17 amino acids. J lost 0 bases, V lost 4 bases, and 8 bases had no gene match. The germline gives CDR1 SGHAT, CDR2 FQNNGV. Here the CDR3 DNA reads TGTGCCAGCAGCTACGTCGTTGGGACAGCAACTAATGAAAAACTGTTTTTT. Protein sequence: CASSYVVGTATNEKLFF.

The chain combines TRBV18 with TRBJ2-1; D remains unclear. The ends were cut back, 0 bases at V and 0 bases at J, with 6 bases in the middle. Looked up from germline, CDR1 is KGHSH and CDR2 is LQKENI. The CDR3 is 15 residues long. The CDR3 sequence: CASSPPSASYNEQFF. The CDR3 DNA follows: TGTGCCAGCTCACCACCGTCGGCCTCCTACAATGAGCAGTTCTTC.

The chain combines TRBV7-3 with TRBJ2-3; no clear D. The CDR3 extends over 13 amino acids. Per germline, CDR1 SGHTA and CDR2 FQGTGA. V was clipped by 4 bases and J by 3 bases, with 8 bases between them. In DNA, the CDR3 is TGTGCCAGCAGCTCGCGACGGACAGATACGCAGTATTTT. It is translated as CASSSRRTDTQYF.

V and J are TRBV29-1 and TRBJ2-1; the match to TRBD2 covers 11 bases. The J segment lost 3 bases and the V segment lost 4 bases, leaving 5 bases of the junction unmatched. Per the germline V gene, CDR1 is SQVTM and CDR2 is ANQGSEA. The CDR3 runs to 15 residues. As DNA, the CDR3 is TGCAGCGTTGGACTAGCGGGATGGAACTACAATGAGCAGTTCTTC. Amino acid sequence: CSVGLAGWNYNEQFF.

This clonotype came up a few times. The chain employs TRBV2 and TRBJ1-6; unclear D gene. From germline, CDR1 is SNHLY and CDR2 FYNNEI. Trimming took 7 bases from V and 4 from J, leaving 5 bases between them. The CDR3 runs 12 residues. The CDR3 nucleotides are TGTGCCAGCAAGGGATATAATTCACCCCTCCACTTT. Its translation is CASKGYNSPLHF.

The rearrangement joins TRBV7-2 to TRBJ1-2; 12 bases agree with TRBD1. The CDR3 totals 16 residues. V shed 5 bases, J shed 4 bases, and the junction held 8 bases outside the gene matches. Germline V lookup: CDR1 SGHTA, CDR2 FQGNSA. The CDR3 spells CASSLLGQGARYGYTF. The CDR3 DNA follows: TGTGCCAGCAGCCTCTTGGGACAGGGGGCCCGCTATGGCTACACCTTC.

This chain connects TRBV5-1 to TRBJ1-5; D perhaps matches TRBD1 (5 bases). Germline V gene data show CDR1 as SGHRS and CDR2 as YFSETQ. The CDR3 contains 13 residues. Deletions cut 2 bases from V and 6 bases from J, with 9 bases between. The CDR3, as DNA: TGCGCCAGCAGCTTAGAAGGGGCTCAGCCCCAGCATTTT. It specifies CASSLEGAQPQHF.

The rearrangement joins TRBV20-1 to TRBJ2-1, with 9 bases that match TRBD2. Germline CDR1 and CDR2: DFQATT and SNEGSKA (reference sequence). The CDR3 is 17 residues long. V dropped 4 bases and J dropped 4; count of bases not matched to a gene: 14. CDR3 in amino acids: CSATSVAGVSGYNEQFF. The CDR3 nucleotides read TGCAGTGCTACCTCGGTAGCGGGAGTTAGTGGGTACAATGAGCAGTTCTTC.